The present T cell receptor (beta chain) was sequenced within a study of T cells in tuberculosis. A remark on this clone: Its antigen is still unknown.

Method: immunoSEQ multiplex PCR; TCRdb's copy keeps in-frame clones and lacks some. The data hold some 49,000 clones, with more than 90% observed a single time. Time point in this sample: new active TB diagnosis, blood taken before or within 7 days of starting treatment. V lost 3 bases to trimming and J lost 4 bases; unmatched junction nucleotides: 3. The CDR3 sequence is 15 residues long. Germline CDR1 reads MDHEN; CDR2 reads SYDVKM. Study outcomes and limitations: Cases with active tuberculosis were adults, while controls were adolescents. GMM-specific TCRs were nearer to active tuberculosis alpha repertoires, suggesting expansion.

Sample: PBMCs, taken at tuberculosis diagnosis. This chain links TRBV28 with TRBJ2-2, with 9 bases that match TRBD1. This clonotype was sampled from an adult with tuberculosis. CDR3 nucleotides: TGTGCCAGCAGTTTTGGGACAGGGTCCACCGGGGAGCTGTTTTTT. Its protein is CASSFGTGSTGELFF.